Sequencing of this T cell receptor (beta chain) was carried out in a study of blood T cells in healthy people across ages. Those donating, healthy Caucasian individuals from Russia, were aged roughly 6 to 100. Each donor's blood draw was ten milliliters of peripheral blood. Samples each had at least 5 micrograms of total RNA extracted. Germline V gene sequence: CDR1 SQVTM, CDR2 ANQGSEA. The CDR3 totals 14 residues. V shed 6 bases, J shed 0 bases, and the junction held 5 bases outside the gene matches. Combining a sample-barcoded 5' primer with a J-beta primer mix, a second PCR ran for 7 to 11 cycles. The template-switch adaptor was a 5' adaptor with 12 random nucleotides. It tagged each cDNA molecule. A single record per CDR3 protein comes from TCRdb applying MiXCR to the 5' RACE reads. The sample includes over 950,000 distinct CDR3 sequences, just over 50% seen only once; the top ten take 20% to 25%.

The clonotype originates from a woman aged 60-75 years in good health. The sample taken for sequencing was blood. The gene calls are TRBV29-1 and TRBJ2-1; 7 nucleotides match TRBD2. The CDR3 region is CSVFPSGSYNEQFF. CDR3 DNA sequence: TGCAGCGTATTTCCTAGCGGCTCCTACAATGAGCAGTTCTTC.